This T cell receptor beta chain derives from a study of cytomegalovirus exposure and HLA in healthy donors. General study findings and limits: Indistinguishable V segments, including TRBV6-2 and TRBV6-3, were excluded.

13 Jbeta primers and 60 Vbeta primers were used for the PCR. Using immunoSEQ multiplex PCR, the repertoire was profiled, and TCRdb retains in-frame clones only, with some absent. The data hold 150,000 to 200,000 clones, with approximately 84% observed a single time. Germline V gene sequence: CDR1 SGDLS, CDR2 YYNGEE. The J segment lost 6 bases and the V segment lost 3 bases, leaving 6 bases of the junction unmatched. The length of the CDR3 is 14 residues. As to this clone: What it recognizes is unknown.

The TCR originated in a boy aged 5-17 years in good health and CMV-seronegative. Material for sequencing was PBMCs. The J gene is TRBJ1-1, the V gene TRBV9; 9 positions match TRBD1. In DNA, the CDR3 is TGTGCCAGCAGCGGGGGACAGGGAGCACCTGAAGCTTTCTTT. It specifies CASSGGQGAPEAFF. Full variable domain (rest looked up from reference TRBV9 and TRBJ1-1): DSGVTQTPKHLITATGQRVTLRCSPRSGDLSVYWYQQSLDQGLQFLIQYYNGEERAKGNILERFSAQQFPDLHSELNLSSLELGDSALYFCASSGGQGAPEAFFGQGTRLTVV.